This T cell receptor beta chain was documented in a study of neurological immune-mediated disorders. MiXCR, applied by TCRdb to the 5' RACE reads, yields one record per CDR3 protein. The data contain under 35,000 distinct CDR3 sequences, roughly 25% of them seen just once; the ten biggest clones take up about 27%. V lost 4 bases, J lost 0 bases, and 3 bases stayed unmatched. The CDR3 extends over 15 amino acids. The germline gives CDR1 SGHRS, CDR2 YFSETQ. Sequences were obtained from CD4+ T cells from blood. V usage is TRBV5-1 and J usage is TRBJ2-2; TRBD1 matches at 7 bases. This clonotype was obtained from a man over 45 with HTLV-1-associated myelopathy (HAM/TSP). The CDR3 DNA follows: TGCGCCAGCAGCGAGGGACAGACGAACACCGGGGAGCTGTTTTTT. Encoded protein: CASSEGQTNTGELFF.